The rows below give T cell receptor beta chains drawn from one sample of a study of blood T cell repertoires in COVID-19. This table comes from immunoSEQ multiplex PCR, and its TCRdb copy is limited to in-frame clones, with some not included. The table has 250,000 or so clones, around 86% seen once. Sequences were obtained from peripheral blood. The receptor set was obtained from a middle-aged woman who had recovered from COVID-19. Each CDR3 is given with its conserved first and last residue. D genes are given only for firm matches. Not every row has a clone size; where given, it reads once, few, many or a size class.

DNA,CDR3,J,V,D,size
TGTGCCAGCAGCTCCCTGGGGGGGTATGACAATGAGCAGTTCTTC,CASSSLGGYDNEQFF,TRBJ2-1,TRBV7-6,TRBD2,.
TGTGCCAGCAGCGTAGAGGCGACTGGAGTGGATTACGAGCAGTACTTC,CASSVEATGVDYEQYF,TRBJ2-7,TRBV9,.,once
TGTGCCAGCAGCCGGGGGGGTGTAGATACGCAGTATTTT,CASSRGGVDTQYF,TRBJ2-3,TRBV6-4,TRBD2,.
TGTGCCAGTAGTATGAGAGAGGAGAACACTGAAGCTTTCTTT,CASSMREENTEAFF,TRBJ1-1,TRBV19,.,once
TGTGCCAGCAGCCGCCGACTAGCGGGGGGGCGAGGCACAGATACGCAGTATTTT,CASSRRLAGGRGTDTQYF,TRBJ2-3,TRBV4-2,TRBD2,.
TGTGCCAGCAGTGACCTACAGGGAAAGGTTCGTTCACCCCTCCACTTT,CASSDLQGKVRSPLHF,TRBJ1-6,TRBV27,.,.
TGTGCCAGCAGCTCACGTAGTCTTAAATGGGGGGAACTGTTTTTT,CASSSRSLKWGELFF,TRBJ1-4,TRBV5-6,.,.
TGTGCCAGCAGCCTCGGGGGGGGCCTTTACAATGAGCAGTTCTTC,CASSLGGGLYNEQFF,TRBJ2-1,TRBV7-2,TRBD2,.
TGTGCCAGCAGCTTGCGGGGAGGCACTGAAGCTTTCTTT,CASSLRGGTEAFF,TRBJ1-1,TRBV5-4,.,.
TGTGCCAGTAGGGATACAGCCACAGATACGCAGTATTTT,CASRDTATDTQYF,TRBJ2-3,TRBV19,.,.
TGTGCCAGCAGCCCGAGCATTCGGCAGCCCCAGCATTTT,CASSPSIRQPQHF,TRBJ1-5,TRBV7-6,.,.
TGCGCCAGCAGCTTAACCGGGGCCAAAAACATTCAGTACTTC,CASSLTGAKNIQYF,TRBJ2-4,TRBV5-1,.,once